This is a list of T cell receptor beta chains from one sample in a study of T-cell reconstitution after alpha-beta-depleted transplantation in children. TCRdb processed the PCR reads anew with MiXCR; each CDR3 protein has one entry. This repertoire shows 450,000 to 600,000 distinct CDR3 sequences, approximately 32% found once; its top ten account for around 2.5%. The sequenced sample was PBMCs from the stem cell graft donor, obtained from the stem cell graft. These receptors all stem from a human donor who donated a stem cell graft to a child with aplastic anemia. Both conserved end residues are part of each CDR3. A D gene is named only where the DNA matches it firmly. Rows give clone size only sometimes, using once, few, many, or a class for an expanded clone.

abundance	v_gene	d_gene	j_gene	CDR3nt	CDR3aa
-	TRBV7-3	TRBD2	TRBJ2-3	TGTGCCAGCAGCTCTGGGGCTAGCGGGATAGCCACAGATACGCAGTATTTT	CASSSGASGIATDTQYF
-	TRBV7-2	-	TRBJ2-1	TGTGCCAGCAGCTTAGCGGCCGGAAACAATGAGCAGTTCTTC	CASSLAAGNNEQFF
-	TRBV2	-	TRBJ1-5	TGTGCCAGCAGTGTTCGACATCATAGCAATCAGCCCCAGCATTTT	CASSVRHHSNQPQHF
-	TRBV7-2	TRBD1	TRBJ2-1	TGTGCCAGCAGCTCGGGACAGGTGGGGAACAATGAGCAGTTCTTC	CASSSGQVGNNEQFF
-	TRBV10-3	-	TRBJ2-6	TGTGCCATCATGGAGGGGGGATCTGGGGCCAACGTCCTGACTTTC	CAIMEGGSGANVLTF
few	TRBV9	TRBD1	TRBJ1-5	TGTGCCAGCAGCGTAGGGGACAGCAGGAGCAATCAGCCCCAGCATTTT	CASSVGDSRSNQPQHF
-	TRBV6-4	TRBD2	TRBJ2-7	TGTGCCAGCAGTGCTCTGACCGGGACTAGCCCTGGCGAGGCCTACGAGCAGTACTTC	CASSALTGTSPGEAYEQYF
-	TRBV28	TRBD1	TRBJ2-3	TGTGCCAGCAGTCGGAGAGGGGACAGGGATGGGTTCGATACGCAGTATTTT	CASSRRGDRDGFDTQYF
many	TRBV11-2	TRBD2	TRBJ2-1	TGTGCCAGCAGCTTAGTAGCGGGAGCCCCAAATGAGCAGTTCTTC	CASSLVAGAPNEQFF
few	TRBV7-2	-	TRBJ1-2	TGTGCCAGCAGCCCCACTGGGGCAGAATATGGCTACACCTTC	CASSPTGAEYGYTF
few	TRBV20-1	-	TRBJ1-2	TGCAGTGCTTTACCCCCGGGACCAGACTATGGCTACACCTTC	CSALPPGPDYGYTF
-	TRBV18	-	TRBJ1-3	TGTGCCAGCTCACCAGTCGGCAGCTCTGGAAACACCATATATTTT	CASSPVGSSGNTIYF
-	TRBV18	-	TRBJ2-5	TGTGCCAGCTCACCGCGCCATGACTCCTTC	CASSPRHDSF
-	TRBV29-1	TRBD2	TRBJ2-3	TGCAGCGTTGAACGGGGGGGACGGGGCACAGATACGCAGTATTTT	CSVERGGRGTDTQYF
few	TRBV5-1	-	TRBJ1-6	TGCGCCAGCAGACCAGACAGGACCGGTTCACCCCTCCACTTT	CASRPDRTGSPLHF
few	TRBV20-1	-	TRBJ1-2	TGCAGTGCTAGGTTAGGAGTTACCTATGGCTACACCTTC	CSARLGVTYGYTF
-	TRBV5-5	-	TRBJ1-2	TGTGCCAGCAGCCGAGAGGAAGGACGGCCCCTCTATGGCTACACCTTC	CASSREEGRPLYGYTF
-	TRBV18	TRBD1	TRBJ1-1	TGTGCCAGCTCACGGGCCCTGAACAGGGGGACTGAAGCTTTCTTT	CASSRALNRGTEAFF
few	TRBV20-1	-	TRBJ1-4	TGCAGTGCTAGAGATTATGAAAAACTGTTTTTT	CSARDYEKLFF
-	TRBV4-2	-	TRBJ2-5	TGTGCCAGCAGCCAACCTACAGGGTTCCAAGAGACCCAGTACTTC	CASSQPTGFQETQYF
-	TRBV20-1	-	TRBJ2-7	TGCAGTGCTAGAGGAACACGGTCAGGGCGGACTACTTACTCCTACGAGCAGTACTTC	CSARGTRSGRTTYSYEQYF
-	TRBV29-1	-	TRBJ2-3	TGCAGCGTTTGGCACCCCGGGGATACGCAGTATTTT	CSVWHPGDTQYF
few	TRBV4-3	TRBD1	TRBJ1-1	TGCGCCAGCAGCCATGCCAGGGCAGGGGGCACTGAAGCTTTCTTT	CASSHARAGGTEAFF
few	TRBV12-3/TRBV12-4	-	TRBJ2-1	TGTGCCAGCAGTTTGGGCGGGACCAGCCGAAATGAGCAGTTCTTC	CASSLGGTSRNEQFF
few	TRBV20-1	TRBD2	TRBJ2-5	TGCAGTGCTAGGACTAGCGGGAAACGTGGACAAGAGACCCAGTACTTC	CSARTSGKRGQETQYF
-	TRBV5-5	-	TRBJ1-2	TGTGCCAGCAGCTTGCCTATGGCCTGGGAGGGCTACACCTTC	CASSLPMAWEGYTF
-	TRBV6-2/TRBV6-3	TRBD1	TRBJ1-1	TGTGCCAGCAGTTACTCGGACAGGACCCAAGCTTTCTTT	CASSYSDRTQAFF
-	TRBV27	-	TRBJ2-4	TGTGCCAGCAGTTTATCGATCAAAAACATTCAGTACTTC	CASSLSIKNIQYF
-	TRBV20-1	TRBD2	TRBJ2-1	TGCAGTGCCCAAGCGGGGAGCTACCATTCCAATACTTACAATGAGCAGTTCTTC	CSAQAGSYHSNTYNEQFF
-	TRBV12-3/TRBV12-4	-	TRBJ2-7	TGTGCCAGCAGTTTAGGGCAGGAGATCTACGAGCAGTACTTC	CASSLGQEIYEQYF
-	TRBV29-1	-	TRBJ2-1	TGCAGCGTTGATATAATGAGAGATGAGCAGTTCTTC	CSVDIMRDEQFF
-	TRBV12-3/TRBV12-4	-	TRBJ2-7	TGTGCCAGCAGTGGAGGGGTCATCCCCTACGAGCAGTACTTC	CASSGGVIPYEQYF
-	TRBV6-5	-	TRBJ2-1	TGTGCCAGCAGTTCCGATAGGGACCCTTCACCGGGGAATGAGCAGTTCTTC	CASSSDRDPSPGNEQFF
-	TRBV5-1	-	TRBJ1-4	TGCGCCAGCAGCTTGCCCAACGGGGTTGGGGATGAAAAACTGTTTTTT	CASSLPNGVGDEKLFF
-	TRBV11-1	-	TRBJ2-2	TGTGCCAGCACCTCCAGCGTGGTAGGAAATAGAGCGAACACCGGGGAGCTGTTTTTT	CASTSSVVGNRANTGELFF
-	TRBV27	TRBD2	TRBJ2-2	TGTGCCAGCAGTCCGCTCGGGACTAGCGGGAGTGCGGGCACCGGGGAGCTGTTTTTT	CASSPLGTSGSAGTGELFF
-	TRBV10-1	TRBD1	TRBJ2-5	TGCGCCAGCAGTGAAGGACAGGGGCCGACAAAGACCCAGTACTTC	CASSEGQGPTKTQYF
few	TRBV6-1	TRBD1	TRBJ1-1	TGTGCCAGTAAGGATAAGACAGGGGAGAATTTGAACACTGAAGCTTTCTTT	CASKDKTGENLNTEAFF
-	TRBV5-6	TRBD2	TRBJ2-1	TGTGCCAGCAGTTTACGGACTAGCGTAGGCTTGAATGAGCAGTTCTTC	CASSLRTSVGLNEQFF
-	TRBV29-1	-	TRBJ2-5	TGCAGCGCTTGGCAAGAGACCCAGTACTTC	CSAWQETQYF
-	TRBV11-1	-	TRBJ1-5	TGTGCCAGCAGCTTAGCCCCGGTGAATCAGCCCCAGCATTTT	CASSLAPVNQPQHF